One sample yielded the 20 T cell receptor beta chains listed below, sequenced in a study of blood T cell repertoires in COVID-19. Assay used: immunoSEQ multiplex PCR; TCRdb lists only in-frame clones, some missing. The sample has 400,000 to 450,000 clones; 90% are singletons. The sequencing sample was made of PBMCs or T cells enriched from blood (not recorded which). These receptors were obtained from a man between 18 and 35 years old who had recovered from COVID-19.

The chain uses TRBV5-5 and TRBJ1-1; TRBD1 agrees at 9 bases. Looked up from germline, CDR1 is SGHKS and CDR2 is YYEKEE (reference sequence). The CDR3 has 17 amino acids. Losses at the gene ends were 3 bases for V and 0 bases for J; bases not matched to a gene: 9. DNA for the CDR3: TGTGCCAGCAGCTGGTCGACAGGGGGGGCTTTGAACACTGAAGCTTTCTTT. Translating it yields CASSWSTGGALNTEAFF.

The chain links TRBV3-1 (or the pseudogene TRBV3-2) to TRBJ1-2; D not resolved. The CDR3 runs to 13 residues. Germline CDR1 reads LGHDT; CDR2 reads YNNKEL (reference sequence). The V end lost 1 base, the J end lost 3 bases, and 6 bases lay between the germline ends. CDR3 DNA sequence: TGTGCCAGCAGCCAAGTTGAGGACTATGGCTACACCTTC. It yields the protein CASSQVEDYGYTF.

V gene TRBV6-5 combines with J gene TRBJ2-2; 7 bases are shared with TRBD1. V lost 7 bases to trimming and J lost 5 bases; unmatched junction nucleotides: 7. The CDR3 has 14 residues. The germline V gene encodes CDR1 MNHEY and CDR2 SVGAGI. The CDR3 reads CASITTGSTGELFF. The CDR3 nucleotides are TGTGCCAGCATCACGACAGGGAGTACCGGGGAGCTGTTTTTT.

The chain uses TRBV4-1 and TRBJ1-2; 7 bases align to TRBD1. The CDR3 loop spans 15 amino acids. Trimming at V came to 0 bases and at J to 1 base, leaving 2 bases not matched to a gene. CDR1 is MGHRA, CDR2 YSYEKL, per germline. CDR3 nucleotide sequence: TGCGCCAGCAGCCAAGATGCAGGGGGTAACTATGGCTACACCTTC. It encodes CASSQDAGGNYGYTF.

This chain uses TRBV5-6 with TRBJ1-1; 7 bases are a match to TRBD1. The CDR3 length is 15 residues. Germline CDR1 and CDR2: SGHDT and YYEEEE. The ends lost 4 bases at V and 0 bases at J; junction bases unmatched: 6. The CDR3 DNA follows: TGTGCCAGCAGCGAGCCGGGACAGATGAACACTGAAGCTTTCTTT. Protein product: CASSEPGQMNTEAFF.

The rearrangement joins TRBV6-1 to TRBJ1-2; possible D gene TRBD1, 5 bases. Germline V gene sequence: CDR1 MNHNS, CDR2 SASEGT. The V end lost 2 bases, the J end lost 4 bases, and 14 bases lay between the germline ends. The CDR3 runs 15 residues. CDR3 residues: CASSELAGGGYGYTF. The CDR3 DNA reads as TGTGCCAGCAGTGAACTGGCAGGCGGGGGCTATGGCTACACCTTC.

V is TRBV7-8 and J is TRBJ1-2; the D is unclear. Per the germline V gene, CDR1 is SGHVS and CDR2 is FQNEAQ. The CDR3 runs to 20 residues. Trimming took 3 bases from V and 4 from J, leaving 30 bases between them. The CDR3 region is CASSFLVGGRGEKMGYGYTF. CDR3 in DNA: TGTGCCAGCAGCTTCTTGGTAGGCGGGCGGGGAGAAAAGATGGGCTATGGCTACACCTTC. The whole variable domain, filled in from reference TRBV7-8 and TRBJ1-2, reads GAGVSQSPRYKVAKRGQDVALRCDPISGHVSLFWYQQALGQGPEFLTYFQNEAQLDKSGLPSDRFFAERPEGSVSTLKIQRTQQEDSAVYLCASSFLVGGRGEKMGYGYTFGSGTRLTVV.

The chain is built from TRBV27 and TRBJ1-2; 7 nucleotides agree with TRBD1. V dropped 3 bases and J dropped 5; count of bases not matched to a gene: 12. The CDR3 has 16 residues. From germline, CDR1 is MNHEY and CDR2 SMNVEV (reference sequence). CDR3 coding DNA: TGTGCCAGCAGTTTCAGGGGGACGGGAATAGGATATGGCTACACCTTC. This codes for CASSFRGTGIGYGYTF.

The J gene is TRBJ2-2, the V gene TRBV28; TRBD1 matches 9 bases. The CDR3 has 15 amino acids. Germline CDR1 is MDHEN and CDR2 is SYDVKM. J gave up 8 bases and V 5 bases, and 9 bases lay outside the gene matches. CDR3 sequence: CASSQSGQGLGELFF. The CDR3 DNA reads TGTGCCAGCAGTCAATCGGGACAGGGTTTAGGGGAGCTGTTTTTT.

This clone was seen once. The V and J genes are TRBV24-1 and TRBJ1-2; tentative D call: TRBD1 (6 bases). The germline V gene encodes CDR1 KGHDR and CDR2 SFDVKD. This CDR3 is 16 amino acids long. Trimming cost V 3 bases and J 1 base, with 14 bases left between them. The CDR3 nucleotides read TGTGCCACCAGTGATACCGGGACACCCGATAACTATGGCTACACCTTC. Protein product: CATSDTGTPDNYGYTF.

Here the CDR3 DNA reads TGTGCCAGCAGTGAATCTCCCGGGACAGGGAACGGGGGCTACACCTTC. This encodes CASSESPGTGNGGYTF. The chain uses TRBV6-1 and TRBJ1-2; 9 positions match TRBD1. V lost 2 bases to trimming and J lost 8 bases; unmatched junction nucleotides: 12. Germline values: CDR1 MNHNS, CDR2 SASEGT. CDR3 size: 16 residues.

This clone was detected once. The rearrangement joins TRBV12-3 or TRBV12-4 to TRBJ1-6, with D perhaps matching TRBD1 (6 bases). V was shortened by 6 bases and J by 10 bases, with 13 bases between the two germline ends. The CDR3 is 13 residues long. Written as DNA, the CDR3 is TGTGCCAGCAGCCGCCAGGGGAACTCACCCCTCCACTTT. Translated: CASSRQGNSPLHF.

The chain has TRBV3-1 (or the pseudogene TRBV3-2) and TRBJ1-3; 7 positions agree with TRBD1. Germline V gene sequence: CDR1 LGHDT, CDR2 YNNKEL (reference sequence). The CDR3 is 17 residues long. The V segment lost 2 bases and the J segment 4 bases; nucleotides outside the gene matches: 11. CDR3 DNA: TGTGCCAGCAGCCAAAGGGGGCTCGGCTTAATGGGAAACACCATATATTTT. Its protein product is CASSQRGLGLMGNTIYF.

The CDR3 bases are TGTGCCAGTAGTCCCCGCCCAGGGGTGGTTAATCAGCCCCAGCATTTT. This encodes CASSPRPGVVNQPQHF. The rearrangement links TRBV19 to TRBJ1-5; D possibly corresponds to TRBD1 (6 bases). Germline V gene data show CDR1 as LNHDA and CDR2 as SQIVND (reference sequence). V was cut by 5 bases and J by 4 bases, with 18 bases left in between. The CDR3 is 16 amino acids. Full variable domain (remainder filled in from reference TRBV19 and TRBJ1-5): DGGITQSPKYLFRKEGQNVTLSCEQNLNHDAMYWYRQDPGQGLRLIYYSQIVNDFQKGDIAEGYSVSREKKESFPLTVTSAQKNPTAFYLCASSPRPGVVNQPQHFGDGTRLSIL.

The CDR3 DNA reads as TGTGCCAGCAGTTATGAGGGTATGGGTTCACCCCTCCACTTT. Protein product: CASSYEGMGSPLHF. The J gene is TRBJ1-6, the V gene TRBV6-5; D is ambiguous. Trimming removed 3 bases at V and 9 bases at J, with 12 bases between. This CDR3 is 14 amino acids long. The germline gives CDR1 MNHEY, CDR2 SVGAGI.

This clone was seen just once. The chain couples TRBV6-5 to TRBJ1-2, with D perhaps matching TRBD1 (6 bases). The CDR3 is 13 residues long. Germline CDR1 MNHEY, CDR2 SVGAGI. Trimming removed 5 bases from V and 4 bases from J, with 11 bases in between. This CDR3 reads CASSRGQSYGYTF. The CDR3 bases are TGTGCCAGCAGTCGCGGACAGAGCTATGGCTACACCTTC.

This chain links TRBV27 with TRBJ1-2, with a tentative D call TRBD1 (5 bases). Trimming pared 3 bases from V and 5 bases from J, leaving 13 bases between. This CDR3 comprises 14 residues. Germline V gene sequence: CDR1 MNHEY, CDR2 SMNVEV (reference sequence). The CDR3 spells CASSFGVGGYGYTF. DNA of the CDR3: TGTGCCAGCAGTTTTGGCGTTGGGGGGTATGGCTACACCTTC.

The rearrangement links TRBV28 to TRBJ2-3; 10 nucleotides match TRBD2. CDR3 length equals 16 residues. Germline CDR1 MDHEN, CDR2 SYDVKM. J gave up 6 bases and V 5 bases, and 11 bases lay outside the gene matches. In DNA form, the CDR3 reads TGTGCCAGCAGTCCCCGGCTAGCGGGAGCAGGGGATACGCAGTATTTT. Translation gives CASSPRLAGAGDTQYF. Full variable domain (outside the CDR3, taken from reference TRBV28 and TRBJ2-3): DVKVTQSSRYLVKRTGEKVFLECVQDMDHENMFWYRQDPGLGLRLIYFSYDVKMKEKGDIPEGYSVSREKKERFSLILESASTNQTSMYLCASSPRLAGAGDTQYFGPGTRLTVL.

The V gene is TRBV5-4, the J gene TRBJ2-5; 9 bases map to TRBD2. The junction had 14 bases not matched to a gene; V was cut back by 4 bases and J by 7 bases. The length of the CDR3 is 16 residues. CDR1 and CDR2 (germline): SGHNT, YYREEE (reference sequence). The CDR3 loop is CASSVEVSGGWVTQYF. CDR3 DNA sequence: TGTGCCAGCAGCGTGGAGGTTAGCGGGGGATGGGTGACCCAGTACTTC. Filled out from reference TRBV5-4 and TRBJ2-5, the complete variable domain reads ETGVTQSPTHLIKTRGQQVTLRCSSQSGHNTVSWYQQALGQGPQFIFQYYREEENGRGNFPPRFSGLQFPNYSSELNVNALELDDSALYLCASSVEVSGGWVTQYFGPGTRLLVL.

This chain joins TRBV11-1 and TRBJ2-7; TRBD1 aligns across 9 bases. Trimming at V came to 5 bases and at J to 2 bases, leaving 7 bases not matched to a gene. CDR3 length: 15 amino acids. Looked up from germline, CDR1 is SGHAT and CDR2 is FQDESV (reference sequence). The CDR3 DNA reads TGTGCCAGCAGCCTCAACCGGGACAGGGCCTACGAGCAGTACTTC. Translating it yields CASSLNRDRAYEQYF.